This is a list of T cell receptor beta chains from one sample in a study of cytomegalovirus exposure and HLA in healthy donors. Some clones are missing from TCRdb's copy, which holds only in-frame ones; the method was immunoSEQ multiplex PCR. The repertoire holds some 150,000 clones, with about 82% as singletons. The specimen sequenced was PBMCs. The receptors derive from a female donor in good health and CMV-seronegative. The CDR3 runs from the conserved cysteine through the conserved F or W. The order of the fields is clone size, J gene, D gene, V gene, CDR3 DNA, CDR3 protein. The D gene is left open where the match is weak. Rows give clone size only sometimes, using once, few, many, or a class for an expanded clone.

clone_size: -; j_call: TRBJ2-1; d_call: TRBD2; v_call: TRBV5-4; cdr3_nt: TGTGCCAGCAGCACCTCCCTTAGCGGGGGCACCTACAATGAGCAGTTCTTC; cdr3_aa: CASSTSLSGGTYNEQFF
clone_size: few; j_call: TRBJ2-7; d_call: TRBD2; v_call: TRBV7-2; cdr3_nt: TGTGCCAGCAGCTTATATCTCGCGGGAGCCCCTTACTACGAGCAGTACTTC; cdr3_aa: CASSLYLAGAPYYEQYF
clone_size: -; j_call: TRBJ1-5; d_call: -; v_call: TRBV1; cdr3_nt: TGCACCAGCCGAAACAGGGGGCAATGGGATCAGCCCCAGCATTTT; cdr3_aa: CTSRNRGQWDQPQHF
clone_size: -; j_call: TRBJ2-3; d_call: TRBD2; v_call: TRBV5-1; cdr3_nt: TGCGCCAGCAGCTTGGGAACTAGCGGGGGAGATACGCAGTATTTT; cdr3_aa: CASSLGTSGGDTQYF
clone_size: few; j_call: TRBJ2-2; d_call: TRBD2; v_call: TRBV10-3; cdr3_nt: TGTGCCATCAGTTCAGGACTAGTTTCCACCGGGGAGCTGTTTTTT; cdr3_aa: CAISSGLVSTGELFF
clone_size: -; j_call: TRBJ1-4; d_call: -; v_call: TRBV9; cdr3_nt: TGTGCCAGCAGCGTAGGGCCAACTAATGAAAAACTGTTTTTT; cdr3_aa: CASSVGPTNEKLFF
clone_size: -; j_call: TRBJ2-7; d_call: -; v_call: TRBV27; cdr3_nt: TGTGCCAGCAGGGACAGAGGCGCCTACGAGCAGTACTTC; cdr3_aa: CASRDRGAYEQYF
clone_size: once; j_call: TRBJ2-5; d_call: TRBD2; v_call: TRBV5-6; cdr3_nt: TGTGCCAGCAGCTTGTCGACACGACTAGCGGGGGGCCGGGAGACCCAGTACTTC; cdr3_aa: CASSLSTRLAGGRETQYF
clone_size: few; j_call: TRBJ1-3; d_call: -; v_call: TRBV4-1; cdr3_nt: TGCGCCAGCAGCCCTGAGGGAGTCCGCTCTGGAAACACCATATATTTT; cdr3_aa: CASSPEGVRSGNTIYF
clone_size: -; j_call: TRBJ2-5; d_call: -; v_call: TRBV30; cdr3_nt: TGTGCCTGGAGTCACGGTGGGCCCCGGGAGACCCAGTACTTC; cdr3_aa: CAWSHGGPRETQYF
clone_size: -; j_call: TRBJ1-2; d_call: TRBD1; v_call: TRBV28; cdr3_nt: TGTGCCAGCGCCGAGGGGGCGCTCCCTAACTATGGCTACACCTTC; cdr3_aa: CASAEGALPNYGYTF
clone_size: -; j_call: TRBJ2-5; d_call: TRBD2; v_call: TRBV7-9; cdr3_nt: TGTTCCAGCAGCTTATCCAGCGGGGGCGAGGAGACCCAGTACTTC; cdr3_aa: CSSSLSSGGEETQYF
clone_size: -; j_call: TRBJ2-5; d_call: TRBD2; v_call: TRBV7-3; cdr3_nt: TGTGCCAGCAGCCCCGGGGGGGCGAGAGAGACCCAGTACTTC; cdr3_aa: CASSPGGARETQYF
clone_size: -; j_call: TRBJ1-2; d_call: TRBD1; v_call: TRBV4-1; cdr3_nt: TGCGCCAGCAGCCATGGCTCGACAGGGGGAGCGGTTGGCTACACCTTC; cdr3_aa: CASSHGSTGGAVGYTF
clone_size: -; j_call: TRBJ2-6; d_call: -; v_call: TRBV4-1; cdr3_nt: TGCGCCAGCAGCCAAAGGTCATTATTAACAGGGACCTCTGGGGCCAACGTCCTGACTTTC; cdr3_aa: CASSQRSLLTGTSGANVLTF
clone_size: -; j_call: TRBJ2-1; d_call: -; v_call: TRBV7-8; cdr3_nt: TGTGCCAGCAGCTTAAGTGGGGGGACTGACAATGAGCAGTTCTTC; cdr3_aa: CASSLSGGTDNEQFF
clone_size: few; j_call: TRBJ1-3; d_call: TRBD1; v_call: TRBV10-3; cdr3_nt: TGTGCCATCAGTAGCGAAGCACAGGGGGTCTCTGGAAACACCATATATTTT; cdr3_aa: CAISSEAQGVSGNTIYF
clone_size: -; j_call: TRBJ1-5; d_call: -; v_call: TRBV7-8; cdr3_nt: TGTGCCAGCAGCGGCAGGGAACAGCCCCAGCATTTT; cdr3_aa: CASSGREQPQHF
clone_size: once; j_call: TRBJ1-1; d_call: -; v_call: TRBV11-1; cdr3_nt: TGTGCCAGCAGCATACAACGGGGGGCATGGACTGAAGCTTTCTTT; cdr3_aa: CASSIQRGAWTEAFF
clone_size: -; j_call: TRBJ2-3; d_call: TRBD2; v_call: TRBV9; cdr3_nt: TGTGCCAGCAGGGGAGCGGGGGGGTTCACAGATACGCAGTATTTT; cdr3_aa: CASRGAGGFTDTQYF
clone_size: -; j_call: TRBJ2-2; d_call: -; v_call: TRBV5-1; cdr3_nt: TGCGCCAGCAGCTTGGAAGGTAGCGCCGGGGAGCTGTTTTTT; cdr3_aa: CASSLEGSAGELFF
clone_size: -; j_call: TRBJ1-1; d_call: -; v_call: TRBV7-8; cdr3_nt: TGTGCCAGCAGCTTAGTAGGGGGGAACACTGAAGCTTTCTTT; cdr3_aa: CASSLVGGNTEAFF
clone_size: -; j_call: TRBJ2-2; d_call: -; v_call: TRBV6-6; cdr3_nt: TGTGCCAGCAGTTTAAACACAGGGGGGGACACCGGGGAGCTGTTTTTT; cdr3_aa: CASSLNTGGDTGELFF
clone_size: -; j_call: TRBJ1-4; d_call: TRBD1; v_call: TRBV4-3; cdr3_nt: TGCGCCAGCAGCCAAGAGTTTCAACAGGGGAGTGAAAAACTGTTTTTT; cdr3_aa: CASSQEFQQGSEKLFF
clone_size: -; j_call: TRBJ2-6; d_call: -; v_call: TRBV7-2; cdr3_nt: TGTGCCAGCAGCCCCCAGGGTGCTGGGGCCAACGTCCTGACTTTC; cdr3_aa: CASSPQGAGANVLTF
clone_size: -; j_call: TRBJ1-1; d_call: -; v_call: TRBV30; cdr3_nt: TGTGCCTGGATCAGGGGTTTGAACACTGAAGCTTTCTTT; cdr3_aa: CAWIRGLNTEAFF
clone_size: -; j_call: TRBJ1-1; d_call: -; v_call: TRBV20-1; cdr3_nt: TGCAGTGCTAGAGCGGAGACTGAAGCTTTCTTT; cdr3_aa: CSARAETEAFF
clone_size: -; j_call: TRBJ1-2; d_call: -; v_call: TRBV28; cdr3_nt: TGTGCCAGCAGTCCCTCCATGCCGGGGAGGTATGGCTACACCTTC; cdr3_aa: CASSPSMPGRYGYTF
clone_size: -; j_call: TRBJ1-1; d_call: TRBD1; v_call: TRBV7-9; cdr3_nt: TGTGCCAGCATGCGGACAGGGATGAACACTGAAGCTTTCTTT; cdr3_aa: CASMRTGMNTEAFF
clone_size: -; j_call: TRBJ2-7; d_call: TRBD2; v_call: TRBV5-1; cdr3_nt: TGCGCCAGCAGCTTGGAGGGTGCTAGACGACGCGGCGGGGGAGAGCAGTACTTC; cdr3_aa: CASSLEGARRRGGGEQYF
clone_size: -; j_call: TRBJ2-3; d_call: TRBD1; v_call: TRBV9; cdr3_nt: TGTGCCAGCAGCCGCGACAGGGGGACAGATACGCAGTATTTT; cdr3_aa: CASSRDRGTDTQYF
clone_size: -; j_call: TRBJ2-5; d_call: TRBD2; v_call: TRBV15; cdr3_nt: TGTGCCACCAGCAGAGGCCTACCGGGAAGCGGGGGTCCACAAGAGACCCAGTACTTC; cdr3_aa: CATSRGLPGSGGPQETQYF
clone_size: -; j_call: TRBJ1-2; d_call: -; v_call: TRBV7-2; cdr3_nt: TGTGCCAGCAGCTTAGCTGGGCTTTACGGCTACACCTTC; cdr3_aa: CASSLAGLYGYTF
clone_size: -; j_call: TRBJ1-6; d_call: TRBD1; v_call: TRBV27; cdr3_nt: TGTGCCAGCAGTTTAGAGGGACAGCGTAATTCACCCCTCCACTTT; cdr3_aa: CASSLEGQRNSPLHF
clone_size: -; j_call: TRBJ2-7; d_call: TRBD1; v_call: TRBV5-5; cdr3_nt: TGTGCCAGCAGCTTGCTCCACAGGGGGCGCTCCTACGAGCAGTACTTC; cdr3_aa: CASSLLHRGRSYEQYF
clone_size: few; j_call: TRBJ1-4; d_call: -; v_call: TRBV6-5; cdr3_nt: TGTGCCAGCAGTTACTCGCCGGGGACTAATGAAAAACTGTTTTTT; cdr3_aa: CASSYSPGTNEKLFF
clone_size: few; j_call: TRBJ1-5; d_call: -; v_call: TRBV4-1; cdr3_nt: TGCGCCAGCAGCCAAGATCCCCTAGATCAGCCCCAGCATTTT; cdr3_aa: CASSQDPLDQPQHF
clone_size: -; j_call: TRBJ2-7; d_call: TRBD2; v_call: TRBV9; cdr3_nt: TGTGCCAGCAGCGTCGGGTCGAGGACTAGCAGCTACGAGCAGTACTTC; cdr3_aa: CASSVGSRTSSYEQYF
clone_size: -; j_call: TRBJ1-2; d_call: TRBD1; v_call: TRBV7-2; cdr3_nt: TGTGCCAGCAGCTTAGCTTGGACAGGGAGTAATGGCTACACCTTC; cdr3_aa: CASSLAWTGSNGYTF
clone_size: -; j_call: TRBJ2-3; d_call: TRBD2; v_call: TRBV5-8; cdr3_nt: TGTGCCAGCAGCCAAAAGGGAGGGTCGACAGATACGCAGTATTTT; cdr3_aa: CASSQKGGSTDTQYF
clone_size: once; j_call: TRBJ1-5; d_call: -; v_call: TRBV2; cdr3_nt: TGTGCCAGCAGTCTGAATCAGCCCCAGCATTTT; cdr3_aa: CASSLNQPQHF
clone_size: -; j_call: TRBJ1-2; d_call: -; v_call: TRBV28; cdr3_nt: TGTGCCAGCACAGCCGGGACAACCTATGGCTACACCTTC; cdr3_aa: CASTAGTTYGYTF
clone_size: -; j_call: TRBJ1-2; d_call: -; v_call: TRBV14; cdr3_nt: TGTGCCAGCAGCCAAACGGGACTGGGAGGGGTACATGGCTACACCTTC; cdr3_aa: CASSQTGLGGVHGYTF
clone_size: few; j_call: TRBJ1-1; d_call: TRBD1; v_call: TRBV4-2; cdr3_nt: TGTGCCAGCAGCCCGGGACAGGGGGCAAATACTGAAGCTTTCTTT; cdr3_aa: CASSPGQGANTEAFF
clone_size: -; j_call: TRBJ1-6; d_call: TRBD1; v_call: TRBV10-3; cdr3_nt: TGTGCCATCAGAGGGACAGAGTATAATTCACCCCTCCACTTT; cdr3_aa: CAIRGTEYNSPLHF
clone_size: -; j_call: TRBJ1-5; d_call: TRBD1; v_call: TRBV18; cdr3_nt: TGTGCCAGCTCACCGACAACAGGGGGAGGACAGCCCCAGCATTTT; cdr3_aa: CASSPTTGGGQPQHF
clone_size: few; j_call: TRBJ1-5; d_call: TRBD1; v_call: TRBV25-1; cdr3_nt: TGTGCCAGCCGGACAGGGAATCAGCCCCAGCATTTT; cdr3_aa: CASRTGNQPQHF
clone_size: -; j_call: TRBJ2-2; d_call: -; v_call: TRBV5-4; cdr3_nt: TGTGCCAGCAGCCCCAGCAGGGGTCTGAACACCGGGGAGCTGTTTTTT; cdr3_aa: CASSPSRGLNTGELFF
clone_size: -; j_call: TRBJ2-1; d_call: TRBD2; v_call: TRBV5-1; cdr3_nt: TGCGCCAGCAGCCCTGGGACTAGCGGGAGGGGATCGGGTGAGCAGTTCTTC; cdr3_aa: CASSPGTSGRGSGEQFF
clone_size: -; j_call: TRBJ2-5; d_call: TRBD2; v_call: TRBV5-4; cdr3_nt: TGTGCCAGCAGTCCTAGCGGGGGGGCCAAGGAGACCCAGTACTTC; cdr3_aa: CASSPSGGAKETQYF
clone_size: -; j_call: TRBJ1-1; d_call: -; v_call: TRBV30; cdr3_nt: TGTGCCTGGCGTGCCAGTGAAGCTTTCTTT; cdr3_aa: CAWRASEAFF
clone_size: -; j_call: TRBJ2-5; d_call: TRBD1; v_call: TRBV6-5; cdr3_nt: TGTGCCAGCAGTTACTCGACAGGGTCGGAGACCCAGTACTTC; cdr3_aa: CASSYSTGSETQYF
clone_size: -; j_call: TRBJ2-1; d_call: TRBD1; v_call: TRBV10-3; cdr3_nt: TGTGCCATCACCGCTAGAGGACAGGTGAACAATGAGCAGTTCTTC; cdr3_aa: CAITARGQVNNEQFF
clone_size: -; j_call: TRBJ2-7; d_call: -; v_call: TRBV19; cdr3_nt: TGTGCCAGTAGTGTGTGGGGAGGGGACACAACCTACGAGCAGTACTTC; cdr3_aa: CASSVWGGDTTYEQYF
clone_size: -; j_call: TRBJ2-3; d_call: TRBD2; v_call: TRBV19; cdr3_nt: TGTGCCAGTAGTATTAATCAAGCGGGGAACACAGATACGCAGTATTTT; cdr3_aa: CASSINQAGNTDTQYF
clone_size: -; j_call: TRBJ2-1; d_call: TRBD2; v_call: TRBV19; cdr3_nt: TGTGCCAGTAGTATAGACCTTCGGGGGGGAGGGCACCACAGGTTGGGATACAATGAGCAGTTCTTC; cdr3_aa: CASSIDLRGGGHHRLGYNEQFF